The 25 T cell receptor beta chains below come from one sample, sequenced in a study of blood T cell repertoires in COVID-19. Clones were sequenced by immunoSEQ multiplex PCR, and TCRdb holds only the in-frame ones, with some missing. The table lists more than 200,000 clones, 80% to 90% of them singletons. Sequencing used peripheral blood. These TCRs come from a man in his forties with acute or convalescent COVID-19.

The count of this clone is one. V and J are TRBV27 and TRBJ2-7; 12 positions agree with TRBD1. Germline CDR1 reads MNHEY; CDR2 reads SMNVEV (reference sequence). V lost 8 bases, J lost 7 bases, and 15 bases stayed unmatched. The CDR3 runs to 16 residues. CDR3 in amino acids: CASYPGPGQGAKEQYF. In DNA form, the CDR3 reads TGTGCCAGCTATCCCGGGCCGGGACAGGGGGCAAAAGAGCAGTACTTC.

The rearrangement uses TRBV11-3 and TRBJ2-3, with 7 positions matching TRBD1. J gave up 2 bases and V 3 bases, and 2 bases lay outside the gene matches. In germline, CDR1 is SGHNT, CDR2 YENEEA. This CDR3 region has 14 residues. The CDR3 DNA reads TGTGCCAGCAGCTTGACAGGGTCCACAGATACGCAGTATTTT. Its protein product is CASSLTGSTDTQYF.

The chain joins TRBV27 to TRBJ2-3; 10 positions agree with TRBD2. Germline trimming cut 0 bases from V and 4 bases from J; bases unmatched to any gene: 1. This CDR3 spans 15 amino acids. Germline-derived CDR1 and CDR2 are MNHEY and SMNVEV (reference sequence). The CDR3 nucleotides are TGTGCCAGCAGTTTATCGCTAGCGGGGGCAGATACGCAGTATTTT. It translates to CASSLSLAGADTQYF.

The chain carries TRBV6-6 and TRBJ1-2; 8 positions match TRBD1. V lost 4 bases to trimming and J lost 2 bases; unmatched junction nucleotides: 6. CDR3 length: 15 amino acids. From germline, CDR1 is MNHNY and CDR2 SVGAGI (reference sequence). CDR3 loop: CASSFLQGVNYGYTF. CDR3 nucleotides: TGTGCCAGCAGTTTCCTACAGGGGGTGAACTATGGCTACACCTTC.

The CDR3 is CASSQNWREGRDEQYF. CDR3 nucleotides: TGCGCCAGCAGCCAAAATTGGAGGGAGGGCCGGGACGAGCAGTACTTC. This chain links TRBV4-3 with TRBJ2-7; 7 nucleotides agree with TRBD2. The CDR3 contains 16 residues. V dropped 2 bases and J dropped 5; count of bases not matched to a gene: 12. The V gene's germline CDR1 is LGHNA and CDR2 YSLEER.

This clone showed up just once. The genes are TRBV7-2 and TRBJ2-6; 8 bases line up with TRBD1. In germline, CDR1 is SGHTA, CDR2 FQGNSA. The V segment lost 3 bases and the J segment 3 bases; nucleotides outside the gene matches: 4. The CDR3 is made up of 16 amino acids. The DNA for the CDR3 is TGTGCCAGCAGCTTGGGCAGGGGGCTTGGGGCCAACGTCCTGACTTTC. This gives the protein CASSLGRGLGANVLTF.

This clone came up a few times. The chain recombines TRBV29-1 with TRBJ1-5; TRBD1 matches 9 bases. The CDR3 totals 13 residues. Trimming cost V 5 bases and J 6 bases; bases outside gene matches: 5. The germline CDR1 and CDR2 sequences are SQVTM and ANQGSEA. Written as DNA, the CDR3 is TGCAGCGTTTCCGGGACAGGGAGTCAGCCCCAGCATTTT. Its translation is CSVSGTGSQPQHF.

V gene TRBV6-2 or TRBV6-3 combines with J gene TRBJ1-2, with D possibly being TRBD1 (5 bases). The V end was cut by 2 bases, the J end by 2 bases, with 12 bases between. The CDR3 consists of 15 residues. Germline loops: CDR1 MNHEY, CDR2 SVGEGT. In DNA form, the CDR3 reads TGTGCCAGCAGTTACCCCGGGACTGAGAACTATGGCTACACCTTC. This gives the protein CASSYPGTENYGYTF.

The gene calls are TRBV5-6 and TRBJ2-7; D ambiguous. The CDR3 runs to 14 residues. V gave up 2 bases and J gave up 0 bases, with 9 bases separating them. The germline V gene has CDR1 SGHDT and CDR2 YYEEEE. CDR3 sequence: CASSFFSLSYEQYF. As DNA, the CDR3 is TGTGCCAGCAGCTTCTTCTCTCTCTCCTACGAGCAGTACTTC.

This clone came up once. This sequence joins TRBV3-1 (or the pseudogene TRBV3-2) and TRBJ2-7; D remains ambiguous. This CDR3 is 13 amino acids long. The V end was cut by 2 bases, the J end by 1 base, with 6 bases between. Looked up from germline, CDR1 is LGHDT and CDR2 is YNNKEL (reference sequence). CDR3 coding DNA: TGTGCCAGCAGCCAACTCTCTTCCTACGAGCAGTACTTC. It codes for CASSQLSSYEQYF.

The chain has TRBV6-5 and TRBJ2-3, with D possibly TRBD1 on 5 matching bases. This CDR3 comprises 16 residues. The ends were cut back, 0 bases at V and 3 bases at J, with 13 bases in the middle. CDR1 is MNHEY, CDR2 SVGAGI, per germline. CDR3 in DNA: TGTGCCAGCAGTTACTCGACTGGGGCCGGGACAGATACGCAGTATTTT. Translation gives CASSYSTGAGTDTQYF.

This rearrangement joins TRBV7-9 to TRBJ1-1; D ambiguous. The CDR3 runs to 12 residues. V was trimmed by 2 bases and J by 6 bases, leaving 7 bases between them. CDR1 is SEHNR and CDR2 is FQNEAQ in the germline V gene (reference sequence). Written as DNA, the CDR3 is TGTGCCAGCAGCTTACAGGAGGCTGAAGCTTTCTTT. It encodes CASSLQEAEAFF.

The chain employs TRBV7-9 and TRBJ1-2; D perhaps matches TRBD1 (6 bases). Trimming took 5 bases from V and 8 from J, leaving 21 bases between them. This CDR3 spans 15 amino acids. In germline, CDR1 is SEHNR, CDR2 FQNEAQ (reference sequence). The CDR3 reads CASSPRGALQLGYTF. In DNA form, the CDR3 reads TGTGCCAGCAGCCCCCGGGGGGCTTTACAGCTAGGCTACACCTTC.

This sequence joins TRBV19 and TRBJ1-5; TRBD1 might be the D (5 bases). Trimming took off 3 bases at V and 0 bases at J, with 18 bases between the two ends. Germline-derived CDR1 and CDR2 are LNHDA and SQIVND (reference sequence). The CDR3 contains 18 residues. CDR3 residues: CASSMMSGSFPSNQPQHF. Written as DNA, the CDR3 is TGTGCCAGTAGTATGATGTCAGGGTCCTTTCCTAGCAATCAGCCCCAGCATTTT.

This chain connects TRBV7-2 to TRBJ2-3; D possibly corresponds to TRBD2 (5 bases). The CDR3 has 14 amino acids. The germline V gene has CDR1 SGHTA and CDR2 FQGNSA. V lost 1 base and J lost 0, with 5 bases in between. CDR3 in amino acids: CASSLGTSTDTQYF. DNA for the CDR3: TGTGCCAGCAGCTTAGGGACTAGCACAGATACGCAGTATTTT.

The genes are TRBV19 and TRBJ2-1, with D unclear. This CDR3 is 15 amino acids long. Germline V CDR1 and CDR2: LNHDA, SQIVND (reference sequence). V gave up 5 bases and J gave up 0 bases, with 11 bases separating them. CDR3 DNA sequence: TGTGCCAGTAGTGTTGATTGGAGCTCCTACAATGAGCAGTTCTTC. Its protein is CASSVDWSSYNEQFF. The variable domain in full, completed from reference TRBV19 and TRBJ2-1, reads DGGITQSPKYLFRKEGQNVTLSCEQNLNHDAMYWYRQDPGQGLRLIYYSQIVNDFQKGDIAEGYSVSREKKESFPLTVTSAQKNPTAFYLCASSVDWSSYNEQFFGPGTRLTVL.

V gene TRBV5-1 combines with J gene TRBJ2-3; 9 bases line up with TRBD2. Germline V CDR1 and CDR2: SGHRS, YFSETQ. The CDR3 extends over 14 amino acids. V dropped 6 bases and J dropped 6; count of bases not matched to a gene: 8. CDR3 amino acids: CASTIAGEQDTQYF. Written as DNA, the CDR3 is TGCGCCAGCACCATAGCGGGAGAACAGGATACGCAGTATTTT.

This clone was seen a single time. This sequence joins TRBV11-2 and TRBJ1-4; D gene unclear. The V and J ends lost 5 bases and 7 bases respectively, with 17 bases between them. CDR1 and CDR2 from the germline V gene are SGHAT and FQNNGV. CDR3 length: 15 residues. The CDR3 is CASSPAAGLGEKLFF. In DNA, the CDR3 is TGTGCCAGCAGCCCAGCGGCCGGGTTAGGTGAAAAACTGTTTTTT.

The count of this clone is one. The J gene is TRBJ2-1, the V gene TRBV5-1; 8 bases fit TRBD1. Germline assignment: CDR1 SGHRS and CDR2 YFSETQ. CDR3 length equals 16 residues. The trim removed 1 base at V and 3 bases at J, leaving 6 bases unmatched. The CDR3: CASSLWGTGGYNEQFF. Here the CDR3 DNA reads TGCGCCAGCAGCTTGTGGGGGACAGGCGGCTACAATGAGCAGTTCTTC.

The chain combines TRBV27 with TRBJ1-4, with TRBD1 as a possible D gene (5 bases). Germline loops: CDR1 MNHEY, CDR2 SMNVEV (reference sequence). Trimming took 6 bases from V and 1 from J, leaving 12 bases between them. This CDR3 spans 15 amino acids. The CDR3 DNA is TGTGCCAGCAGGGCATGGAGGGGAACTAATGAAAAACTGTTTTTT. Protein product: CASRAWRGTNEKLFF.

The chain employs TRBV27 and TRBJ2-6, with 9 bases fitting TRBD1. CDR1 is MNHEY, CDR2 SMNVEV, per germline (reference sequence). The trim removed 3 bases at V and 2 bases at J, leaving 2 bases unmatched. The CDR3 has 16 amino acids. CDR3 DNA sequence: TGTGCCAGCAGTTTTGGGGACAGGGCTGGGGCCAACGTCCTGACTTTC. Translation: CASSFGDRAGANVLTF.

The chain couples TRBV6-5 to TRBJ2-5; D is possibly TRBD1 (7 bases). CDR1 is MNHEY and CDR2 is SVGAGI in the germline V gene. V was pared by 6 bases and J by 5 bases, with 16 bases between. The CDR3 consists of 14 residues. The chain's CDR3 is CASSPPRGRETQYF. DNA of the CDR3: TGTGCCAGCAGCCCACCCAGGGGGAGGGAGACCCAGTACTTC.

The chain carries TRBV19 and TRBJ2-5, with D unclear. V was cut by 7 bases and J by 7 bases, with 10 bases left in between. Germline-derived CDR1 and CDR2 are LNHDA and SQIVND (reference sequence). This CDR3 comprises 11 residues. The CDR3 DNA sequence: TGTGCCAGTAATGGCGGTAGGACCCAGTACTTC. This sequence encodes CASNGGRTQYF.

The J gene is TRBJ2-1, the V gene TRBV19; possible D gene TRBD2, 5 bases. CDR3 size: 18 residues. V was cut by 1 base and J by 6 bases, with 22 bases left in between. In germline, CDR1 is LNHDA, CDR2 SQIVND (reference sequence). The CDR3 DNA follows: TGTGCCAGTAGTATAGGTCCCCCACTAGGATCACGAGGCAATGAGCAGTTCTTC. Amino acid sequence: CASSIGPPLGSRGNEQFF.

This clone was detected only a few times. V gene TRBV6-2 or TRBV6-3 combines with J gene TRBJ2-6, with 9 bases aligning to TRBD1. V lost 0 bases, J lost 4 bases, and 13 bases stayed unmatched. The CDR3 loop spans 20 amino acids. Germline-derived CDR1 and CDR2 are MNHEY and SVGEGT. The CDR3 loop is CASSYSRRTGEFRGANVLTF. The CDR3 DNA is TGTGCCAGCAGTTACTCGAGGAGGACAGGGGAATTCAGGGGGGCCAACGTCCTGACTTTC.